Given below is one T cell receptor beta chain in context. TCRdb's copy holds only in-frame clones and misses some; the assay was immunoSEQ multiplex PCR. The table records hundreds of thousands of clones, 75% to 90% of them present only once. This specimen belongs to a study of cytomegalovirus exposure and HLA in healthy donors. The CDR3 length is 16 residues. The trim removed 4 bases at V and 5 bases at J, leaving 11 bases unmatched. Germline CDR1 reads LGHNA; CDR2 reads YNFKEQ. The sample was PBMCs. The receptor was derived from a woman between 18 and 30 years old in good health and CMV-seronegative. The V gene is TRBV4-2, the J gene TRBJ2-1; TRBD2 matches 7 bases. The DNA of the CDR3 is TGTGCCAGCAGCCGGAGTAGCGGGCCTCAGGACAATGAGCAGTTCTTC. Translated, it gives CASSRSSGPQDNEQFF.